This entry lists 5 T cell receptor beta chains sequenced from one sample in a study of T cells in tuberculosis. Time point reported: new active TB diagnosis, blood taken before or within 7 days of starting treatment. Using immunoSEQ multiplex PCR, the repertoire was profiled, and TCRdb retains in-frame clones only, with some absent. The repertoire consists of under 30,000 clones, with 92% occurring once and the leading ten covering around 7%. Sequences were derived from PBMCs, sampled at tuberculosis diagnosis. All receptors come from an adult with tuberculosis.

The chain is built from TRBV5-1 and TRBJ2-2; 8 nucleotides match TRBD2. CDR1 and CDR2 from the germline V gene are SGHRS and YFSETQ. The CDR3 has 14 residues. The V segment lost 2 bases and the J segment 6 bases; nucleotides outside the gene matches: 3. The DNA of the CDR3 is TGCGCCAGCAGCTTCGGGAGGGCCCCCGGGGAGCTGTTTTTT. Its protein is CASSFGRAPGELFF.

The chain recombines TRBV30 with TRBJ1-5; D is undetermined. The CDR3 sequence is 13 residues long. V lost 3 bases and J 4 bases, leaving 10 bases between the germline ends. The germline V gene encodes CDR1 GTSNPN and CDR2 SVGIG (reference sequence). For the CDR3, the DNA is TGTGCCTGGAGCCTATATCGAAATCAGCCCCAGCATTTT. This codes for CAWSLYRNQPQHF.

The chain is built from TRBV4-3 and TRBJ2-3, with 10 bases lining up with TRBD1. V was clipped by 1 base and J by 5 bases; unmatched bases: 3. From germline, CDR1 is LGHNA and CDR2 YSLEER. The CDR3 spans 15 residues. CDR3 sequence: CASSQGQGAEDTQYF. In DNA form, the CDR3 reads TGCGCCAGCAGCCAAGGACAGGGGGCGGAAGATACGCAGTATTTT.

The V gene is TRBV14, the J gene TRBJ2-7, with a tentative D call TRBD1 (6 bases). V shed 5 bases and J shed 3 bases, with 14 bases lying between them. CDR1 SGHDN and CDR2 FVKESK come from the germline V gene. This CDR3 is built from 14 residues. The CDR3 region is CASSALGQHYEQYF. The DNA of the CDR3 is TGTGCCAGCAGCGCGCTGGGACAACACTACGAGCAGTACTTC. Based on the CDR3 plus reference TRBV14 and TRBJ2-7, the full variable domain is EAGVTQFPSHSVIEKGQTVTLRCDPISGHDNLYWYRRVMGKEIKFLLHFVKESKQDESGMPNNRFLAERTGGTYSTLKVQPAELEDSGVYFCASSALGQHYEQYFGPGTRLTVT.

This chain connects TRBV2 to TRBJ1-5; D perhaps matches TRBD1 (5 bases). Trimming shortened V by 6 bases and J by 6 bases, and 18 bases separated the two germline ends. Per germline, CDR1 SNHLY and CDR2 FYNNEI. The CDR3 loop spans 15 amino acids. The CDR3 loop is CASRSRAGSSQPQHF. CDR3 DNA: TGTGCCAGCAGGAGCAGGGCCGGATCTAGTCAGCCCCAGCATTTT.